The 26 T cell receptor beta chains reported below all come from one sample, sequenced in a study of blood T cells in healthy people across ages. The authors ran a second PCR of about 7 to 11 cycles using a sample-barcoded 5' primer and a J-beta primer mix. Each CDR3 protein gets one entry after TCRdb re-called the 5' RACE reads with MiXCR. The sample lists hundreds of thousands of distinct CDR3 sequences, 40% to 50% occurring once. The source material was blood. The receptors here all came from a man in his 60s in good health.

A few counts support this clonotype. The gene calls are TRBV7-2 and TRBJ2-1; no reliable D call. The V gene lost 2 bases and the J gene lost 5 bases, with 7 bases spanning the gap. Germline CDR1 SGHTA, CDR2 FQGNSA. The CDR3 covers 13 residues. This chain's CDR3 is CASSLWQHNEQFF. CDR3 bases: TGTGCCAGCAGCTTATGGCAGCACAATGAGCAGTTCTTC.

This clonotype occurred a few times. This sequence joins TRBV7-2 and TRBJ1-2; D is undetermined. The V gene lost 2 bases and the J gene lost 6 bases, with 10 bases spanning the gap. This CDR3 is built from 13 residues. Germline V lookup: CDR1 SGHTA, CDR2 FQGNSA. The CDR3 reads CASSLFGVNGYTF. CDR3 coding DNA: TGTGCCAGCAGCTTATTCGGGGTTAATGGCTACACCTTC.

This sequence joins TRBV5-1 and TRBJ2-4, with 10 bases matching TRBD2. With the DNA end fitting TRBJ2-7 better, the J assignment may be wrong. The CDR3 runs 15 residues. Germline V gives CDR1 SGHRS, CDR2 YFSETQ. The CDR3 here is CASSLTSGVAYEQYF. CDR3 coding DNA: TGCGCCAGCAGCTTAACTAGCGGGGTCGCCTACGAGCAGTACTTC.

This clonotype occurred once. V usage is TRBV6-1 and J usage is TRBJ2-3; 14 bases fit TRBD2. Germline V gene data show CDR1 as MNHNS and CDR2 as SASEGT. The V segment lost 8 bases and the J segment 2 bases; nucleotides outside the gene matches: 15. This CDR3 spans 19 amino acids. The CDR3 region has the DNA TGTGCCAGCCTAGGGACAGCGGGACTAGCGGGGGCCGTCACAGATACGCAGTATTTT. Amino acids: CASLGTAGLAGAVTDTQYF.

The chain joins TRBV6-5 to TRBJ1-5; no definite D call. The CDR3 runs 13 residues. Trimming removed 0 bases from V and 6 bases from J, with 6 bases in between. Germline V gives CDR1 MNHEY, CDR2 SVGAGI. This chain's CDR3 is CASSYSIGQPQHF. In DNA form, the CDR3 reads TGTGCCAGCAGTTACTCGATAGGTCAGCCCCAGCATTTT.

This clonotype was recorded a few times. This CDR3 is CASSLSYSSYEQYF. DNA of the CDR3: TGCGCCAGCAGCTTGTCTTACAGCTCCTACGAGCAGTACTTC. This rearrangement joins TRBV5-1 to TRBJ2-7; D call uncertain. The CDR3 is made up of 14 amino acids. Trimming shortened V by 1 base and J by 0 bases, and 8 bases separated the two germline ends. Germline CDR1 SGHRS, CDR2 YFSETQ.

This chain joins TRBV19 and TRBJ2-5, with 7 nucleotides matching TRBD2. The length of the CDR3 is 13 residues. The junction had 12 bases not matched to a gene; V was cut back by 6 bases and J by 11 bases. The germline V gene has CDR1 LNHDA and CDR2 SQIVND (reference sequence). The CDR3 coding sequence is TGTGCCAGTAGAAAGTCGGGAGGAGTAGAGCAGTACTTC. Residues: CASRKSGGVEQYF.

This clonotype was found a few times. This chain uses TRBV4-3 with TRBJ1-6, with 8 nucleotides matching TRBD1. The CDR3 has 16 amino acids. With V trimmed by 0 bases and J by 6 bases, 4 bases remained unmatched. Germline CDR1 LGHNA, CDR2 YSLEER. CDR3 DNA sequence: TGCGCCAGCAGCCAAGATGGGACAGGACTTAATTCACCCCTCCACTTT. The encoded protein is CASSQDGTGLNSPLHF.

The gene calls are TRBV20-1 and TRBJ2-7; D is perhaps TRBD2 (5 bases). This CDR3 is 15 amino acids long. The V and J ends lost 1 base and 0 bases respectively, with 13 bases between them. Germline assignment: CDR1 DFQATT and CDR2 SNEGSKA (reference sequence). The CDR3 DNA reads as TGCAGTGCTAGAGGAGTTAGCGACTTCTCCTACGAGCAGTACTTC. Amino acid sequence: CSARGVSDFSYEQYF.

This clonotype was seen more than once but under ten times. The DNA of the CDR3 is TGCAGTGCTAGGTACCAGCGTCACACAGATACGCAGTATTTT. Protein product: CSARYQRHTDTQYF. The rearrangement links TRBV20-1 to TRBJ2-3; no clear D gene. The CDR3 length is 14 residues. CDR1 and CDR2 (germline): DFQATT, SNEGSKA (reference sequence). Deletions cut 3 bases from V and 2 bases from J, with 12 bases between.

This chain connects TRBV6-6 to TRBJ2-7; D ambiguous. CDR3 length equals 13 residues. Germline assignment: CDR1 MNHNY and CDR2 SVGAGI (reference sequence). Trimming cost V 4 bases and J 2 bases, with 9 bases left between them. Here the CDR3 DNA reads TGTGCCAGCAGTTTTACAAAAACCTACGAGCAGTACTTC. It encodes CASSFTKTYEQYF.

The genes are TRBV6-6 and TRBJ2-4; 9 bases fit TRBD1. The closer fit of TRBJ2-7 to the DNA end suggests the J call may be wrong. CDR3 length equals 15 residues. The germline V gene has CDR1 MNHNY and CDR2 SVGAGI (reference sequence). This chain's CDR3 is CASRTDPGQGYEQYF. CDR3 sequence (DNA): TGTGCCAGCCGTACTGATCCGGGACAGGGATACGAGCAGTACTTC.

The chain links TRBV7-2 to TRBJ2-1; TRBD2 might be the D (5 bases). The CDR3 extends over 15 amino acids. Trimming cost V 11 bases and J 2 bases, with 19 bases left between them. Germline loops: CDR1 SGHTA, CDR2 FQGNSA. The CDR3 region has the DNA TGTGCCTCCCAAACCCGGGGATACCCCTACAATGAGCAGTTCTTC. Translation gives CASQTRGYPYNEQFF.

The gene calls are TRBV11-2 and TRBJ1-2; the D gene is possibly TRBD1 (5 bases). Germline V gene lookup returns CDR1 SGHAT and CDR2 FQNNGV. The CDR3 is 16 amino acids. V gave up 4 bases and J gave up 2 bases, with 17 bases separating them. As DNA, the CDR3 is TGTGCCAGCAGCTCATTAGTCGGGACTTCCAACTATGGCTACACCTTC. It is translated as CASSSLVGTSNYGYTF.

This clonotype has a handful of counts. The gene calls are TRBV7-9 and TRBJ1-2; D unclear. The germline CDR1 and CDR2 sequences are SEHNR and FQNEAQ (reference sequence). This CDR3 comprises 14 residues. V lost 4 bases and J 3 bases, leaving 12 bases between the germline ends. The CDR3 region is CASSWEGTDYGYTF. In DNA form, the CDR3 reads TGTGCCAGCAGCTGGGAGGGTACGGACTATGGCTACACCTTC.

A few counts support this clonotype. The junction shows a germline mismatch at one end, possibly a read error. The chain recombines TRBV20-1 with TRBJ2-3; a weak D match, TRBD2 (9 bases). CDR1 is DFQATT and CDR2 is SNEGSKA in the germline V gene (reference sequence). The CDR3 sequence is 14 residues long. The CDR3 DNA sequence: TGCAGTTCTAGCGGGGCAGGGGGCCCAGATACGCAGTATTTT. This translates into CSSSGAGGPDTQYF.

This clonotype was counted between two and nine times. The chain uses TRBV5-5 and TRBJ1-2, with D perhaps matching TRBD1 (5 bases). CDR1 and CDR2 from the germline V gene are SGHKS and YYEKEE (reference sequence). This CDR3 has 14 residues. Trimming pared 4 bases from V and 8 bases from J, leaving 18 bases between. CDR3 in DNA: TGTGCCAGCAGCCGACAAGACGTGGGGGACGGCTACACCTTC. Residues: CASSRQDVGDGYTF.

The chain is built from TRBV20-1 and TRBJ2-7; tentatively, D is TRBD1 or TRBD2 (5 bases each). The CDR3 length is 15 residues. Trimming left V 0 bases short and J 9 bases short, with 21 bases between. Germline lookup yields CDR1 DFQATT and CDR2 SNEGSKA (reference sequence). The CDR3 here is CSAREYRWGGGGQYF. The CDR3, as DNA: TGCAGTGCTAGAGAGTATAGGTGGGGCGGAGGTGGGCAGTACTTC.

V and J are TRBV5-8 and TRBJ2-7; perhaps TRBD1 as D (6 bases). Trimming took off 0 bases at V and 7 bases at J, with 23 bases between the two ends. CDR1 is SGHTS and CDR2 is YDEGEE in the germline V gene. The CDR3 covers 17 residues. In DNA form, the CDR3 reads TGTGCCAGCAGCTTGGAACAGGGAATCCGGTCGAATAATGAGCAGTACTTC. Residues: CASSLEQGIRSNNEQYF.

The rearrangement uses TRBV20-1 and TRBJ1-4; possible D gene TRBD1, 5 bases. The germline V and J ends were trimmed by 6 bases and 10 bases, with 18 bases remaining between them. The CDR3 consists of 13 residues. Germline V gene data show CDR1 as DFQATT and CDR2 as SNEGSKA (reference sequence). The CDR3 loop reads CSASTGGTGKLFF. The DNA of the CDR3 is TGCAGTGCATCAACGGGGGGTACTGGAAAACTGTTTTTT.

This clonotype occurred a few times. The CDR3 nucleotides are TGTGCCAGCAGCGTAGCTACGGGGGGGCTTGAGACCCAGTACTTC. This gives the protein CASSVATGGLETQYF. This chain uses TRBV9 with TRBJ2-5; 8 nucleotides match TRBD2. J was trimmed by 5 bases and V by 0 bases; bases with no gene match: 6. CDR1 and CDR2 (germline): SGDLS, YYNGEE. There are 15 residues in the CDR3. Supplemented by reference TRBV9 and TRBJ2-5, the full variable domain reads DSGVTQTPKHLITATGQRVTLRCSPRSGDLSVYWYQQSLDQGLQFLIQYYNGEERAKGNILERFSAQQFPDLHSELNLSSLELGDSALYFCASSVATGGLETQYFGPGTRLLVL.

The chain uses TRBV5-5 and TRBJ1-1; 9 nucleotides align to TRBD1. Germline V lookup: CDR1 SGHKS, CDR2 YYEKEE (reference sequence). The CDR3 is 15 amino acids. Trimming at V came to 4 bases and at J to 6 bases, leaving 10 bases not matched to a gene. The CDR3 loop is CASSRYTGGFPEAFF. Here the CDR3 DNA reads TGTGCCAGCAGCCGTTACACAGGGGGCTTTCCTGAAGCTTTCTTT. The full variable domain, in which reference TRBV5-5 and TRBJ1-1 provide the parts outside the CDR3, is DAGVTQSPTHLIKTRGQQVTLRCSPISGHKSVSWYQQVLGQGPQFIFQYYEKEERGRGNFPDRFSARQFPNYSSELNVNALLLGDSALYLCASSRYTGGFPEAFFGQGTRLTVV.

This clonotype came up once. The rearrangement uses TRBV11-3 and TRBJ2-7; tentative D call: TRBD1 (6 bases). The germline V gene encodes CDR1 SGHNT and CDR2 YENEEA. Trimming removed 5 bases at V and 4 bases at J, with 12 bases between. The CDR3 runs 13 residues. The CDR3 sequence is CASSVGAEYEQYF. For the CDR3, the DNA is TGTGCCAGCAGCGTGGGGGCGGAATACGAGCAGTACTTC.

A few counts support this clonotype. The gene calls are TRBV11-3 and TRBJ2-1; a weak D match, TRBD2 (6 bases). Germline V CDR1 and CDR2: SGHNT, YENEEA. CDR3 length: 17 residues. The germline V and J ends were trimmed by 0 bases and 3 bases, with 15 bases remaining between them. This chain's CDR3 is CASSLDRLKAGYNEQFF. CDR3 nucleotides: TGTGCCAGCAGCTTAGACCGCCTAAAAGCGGGCTACAATGAGCAGTTCTTC.

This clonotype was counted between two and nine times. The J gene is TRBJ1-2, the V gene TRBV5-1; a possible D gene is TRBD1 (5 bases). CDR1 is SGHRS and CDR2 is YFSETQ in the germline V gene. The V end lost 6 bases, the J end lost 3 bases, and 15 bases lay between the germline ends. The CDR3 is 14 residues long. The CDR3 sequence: CASTFGTGDYGYTF. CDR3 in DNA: TGCGCCAGCACCTTTGGGACTGGGGACTATGGCTACACCTTC.

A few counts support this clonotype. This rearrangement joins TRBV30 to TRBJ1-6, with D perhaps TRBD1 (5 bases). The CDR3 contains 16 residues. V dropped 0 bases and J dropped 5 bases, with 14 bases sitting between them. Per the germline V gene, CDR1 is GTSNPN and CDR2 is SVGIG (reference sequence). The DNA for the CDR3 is TGTGCCTGGAGTGTAGGGGTCCGACCCAATAATTCACCCCTCCACTTT. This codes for CAWSVGVRPNNSPLHF.